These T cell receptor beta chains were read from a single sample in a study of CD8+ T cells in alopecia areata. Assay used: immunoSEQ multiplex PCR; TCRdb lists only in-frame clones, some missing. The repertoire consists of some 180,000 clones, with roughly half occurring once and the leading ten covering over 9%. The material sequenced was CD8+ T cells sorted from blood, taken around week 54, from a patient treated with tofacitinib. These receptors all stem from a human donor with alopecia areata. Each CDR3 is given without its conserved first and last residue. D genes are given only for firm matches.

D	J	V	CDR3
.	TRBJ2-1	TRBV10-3	AISENNEQF
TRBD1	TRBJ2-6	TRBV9	ASTQSTGLPSGANVLT
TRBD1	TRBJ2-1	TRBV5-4	ASSSDRAYEQF
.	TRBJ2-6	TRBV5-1	ASSQDSSGANVLT
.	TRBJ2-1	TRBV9	ASSVEGGAYNEQF
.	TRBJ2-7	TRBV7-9	ASSFVSYEQY
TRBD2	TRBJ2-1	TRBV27	ASSPSSGDSTNEQF
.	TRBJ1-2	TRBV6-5	ASSYSEVPGRSYT
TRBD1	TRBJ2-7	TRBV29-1	SVVHRGYEQY
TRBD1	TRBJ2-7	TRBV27	ASSLSPGTGFYEQY
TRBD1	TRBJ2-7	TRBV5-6	ASSPETGRHEQY
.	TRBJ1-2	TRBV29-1	SVEDDWVGYGYT
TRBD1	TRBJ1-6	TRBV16	ASTEGGSPLH
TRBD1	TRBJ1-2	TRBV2	ASTGTGDGYT
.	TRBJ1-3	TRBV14	ASSQVRTPGNTIY
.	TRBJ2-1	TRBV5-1	ASSFVGGSYNEQF
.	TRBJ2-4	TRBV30	AWDRRGAAENIQY
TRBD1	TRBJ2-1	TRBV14	ASSHVTGDNEQF
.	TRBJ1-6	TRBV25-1	ASARGDSPLH